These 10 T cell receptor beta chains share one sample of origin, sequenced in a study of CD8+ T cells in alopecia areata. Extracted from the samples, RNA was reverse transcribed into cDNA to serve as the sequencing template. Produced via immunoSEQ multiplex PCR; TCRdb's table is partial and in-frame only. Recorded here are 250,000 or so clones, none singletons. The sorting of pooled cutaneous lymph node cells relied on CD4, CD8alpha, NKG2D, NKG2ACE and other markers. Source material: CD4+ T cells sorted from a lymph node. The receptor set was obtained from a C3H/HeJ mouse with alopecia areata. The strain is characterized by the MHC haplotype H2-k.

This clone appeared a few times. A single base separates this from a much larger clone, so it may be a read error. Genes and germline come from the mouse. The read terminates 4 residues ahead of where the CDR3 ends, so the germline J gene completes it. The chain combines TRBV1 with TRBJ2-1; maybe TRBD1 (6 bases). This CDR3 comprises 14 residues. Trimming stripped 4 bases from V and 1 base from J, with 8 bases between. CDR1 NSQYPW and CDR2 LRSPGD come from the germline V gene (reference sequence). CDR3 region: CTCSEDRNYAEQFF. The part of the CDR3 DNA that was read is TGCACCTGCAGTGAGGACAGAAACTATGCT.

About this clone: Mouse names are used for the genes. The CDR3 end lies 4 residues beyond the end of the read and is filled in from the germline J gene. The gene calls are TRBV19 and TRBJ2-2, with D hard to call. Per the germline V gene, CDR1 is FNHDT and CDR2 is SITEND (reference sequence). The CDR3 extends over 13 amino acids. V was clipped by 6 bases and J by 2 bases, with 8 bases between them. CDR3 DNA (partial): TGTGCCAGCAATCCACAGAACACCGGG. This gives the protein CASNPQNTG. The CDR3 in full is CASNPQNTGQLYF.

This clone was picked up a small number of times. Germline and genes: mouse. The part of the CDR3 DNA that was read is TGTGCCAGCGGTGAGCCCGGACTGGGGTACTATGCT. Protein: CASGEPGLGYYA. The entire CDR3 sequence reads CASGEPGLGYYAEQFF. The gene calls are TRBV13-2 and TRBJ2-1; 9 positions match TRBD2. With the read ending 4 residues before the CDR3 end, the germline J gene is used to fill in that end. J lost 2 bases, V lost 2 bases, and 5 bases had no gene match. Germline V gene data show CDR1 as NNHNN and CDR2 as SYGAGS (reference sequence). The CDR3 has 16 amino acids.

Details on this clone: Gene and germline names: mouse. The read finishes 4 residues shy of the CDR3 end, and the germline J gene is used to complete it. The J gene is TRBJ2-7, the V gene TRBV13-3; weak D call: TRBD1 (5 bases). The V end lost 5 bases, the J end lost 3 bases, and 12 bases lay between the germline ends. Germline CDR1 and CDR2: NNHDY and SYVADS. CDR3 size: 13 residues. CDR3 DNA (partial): TGTGCCAGCAGGGAGACAGAATACTAT. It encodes CASRETEYY. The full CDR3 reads CASRETEYYEQYF.

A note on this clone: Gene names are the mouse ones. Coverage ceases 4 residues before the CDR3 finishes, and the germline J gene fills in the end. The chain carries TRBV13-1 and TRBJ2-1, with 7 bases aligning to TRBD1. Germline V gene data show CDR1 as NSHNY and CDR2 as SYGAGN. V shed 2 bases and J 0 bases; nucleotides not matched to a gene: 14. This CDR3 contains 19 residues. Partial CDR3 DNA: TGTGCCAGCAGTGAGCCCTTCGACAGGGAGGAGAATAACTATGCT. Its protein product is CASSEPFDREENNYA. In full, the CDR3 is CASSEPFDREENNYAEQFF.

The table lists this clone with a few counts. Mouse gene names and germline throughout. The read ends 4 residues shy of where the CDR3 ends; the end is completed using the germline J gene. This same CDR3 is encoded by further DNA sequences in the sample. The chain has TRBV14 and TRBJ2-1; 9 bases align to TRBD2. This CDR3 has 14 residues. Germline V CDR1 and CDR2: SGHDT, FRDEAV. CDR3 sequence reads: CASSFWGGDAEQFF. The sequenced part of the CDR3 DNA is TGTGCCAGCAGTTTTTGGGGGGGCGACGCT. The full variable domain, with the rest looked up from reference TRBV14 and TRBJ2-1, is EAGVTQSPRYAVLQEGQAVSFWCDPISGHDTLYWYQQPRDQGPQLLVYFRDEAVIDNSQLPSDRFSAVRPKGTNSTLKIQSAKQGDTATYLCASSFWGGDAEQFFGPGTRLTVL.

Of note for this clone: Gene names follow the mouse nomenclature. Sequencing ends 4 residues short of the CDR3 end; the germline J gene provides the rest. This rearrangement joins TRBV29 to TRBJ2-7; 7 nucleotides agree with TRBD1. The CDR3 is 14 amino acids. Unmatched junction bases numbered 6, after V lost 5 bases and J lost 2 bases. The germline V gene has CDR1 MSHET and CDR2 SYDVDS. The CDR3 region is CASSRRQGPYEQYF. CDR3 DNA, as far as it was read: TGTGCTAGCAGTCGCCGACAGGGTCCCTAT.

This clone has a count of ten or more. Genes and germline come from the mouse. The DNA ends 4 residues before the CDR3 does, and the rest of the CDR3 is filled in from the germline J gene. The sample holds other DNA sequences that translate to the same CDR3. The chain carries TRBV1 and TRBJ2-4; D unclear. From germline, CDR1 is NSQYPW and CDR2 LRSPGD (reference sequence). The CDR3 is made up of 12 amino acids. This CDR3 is CTCSADKNTLYF. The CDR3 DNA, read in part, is TGCACCTGCAGTGCAGACAAAAAC.

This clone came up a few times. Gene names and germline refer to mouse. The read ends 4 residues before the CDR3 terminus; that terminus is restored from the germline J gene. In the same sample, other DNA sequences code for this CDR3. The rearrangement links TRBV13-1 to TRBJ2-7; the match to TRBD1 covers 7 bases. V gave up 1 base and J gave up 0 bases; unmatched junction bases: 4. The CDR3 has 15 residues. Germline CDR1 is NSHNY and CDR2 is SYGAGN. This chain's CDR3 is CASSDPGGSSYEQYF. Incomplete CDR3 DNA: TGTGCCAGCAGTGATCCAGGGGGAAGCTCCTAT.

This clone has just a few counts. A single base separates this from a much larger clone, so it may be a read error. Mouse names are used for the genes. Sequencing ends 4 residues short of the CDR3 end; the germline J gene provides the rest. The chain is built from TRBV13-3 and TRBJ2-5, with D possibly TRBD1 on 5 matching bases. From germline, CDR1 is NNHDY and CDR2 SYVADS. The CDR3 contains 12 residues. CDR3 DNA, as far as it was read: TGTGCCAGCAGTGAGACAGAAGAC. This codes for CASSETED. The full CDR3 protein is CASSETEDTQYF. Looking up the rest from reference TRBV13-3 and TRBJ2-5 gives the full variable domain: EAAVTQSPRSKVAVTGGKVTLSCHQTNNHDYMYWYRQDTGHGLRLIHYSYVADSTEKGDIPDGYKASRPSQENFSLILELASLSQTAVYFCASSETEDTQYFGPGTRLLVL.